What follows are 18 T cell receptor beta chains derived from one specimen sequenced in a study of response to subunit inactivated influenza vaccine. MiXCR, run by TCRdb on the RT-PCR reads, gives a single entry per CDR3 protein. This sample has 400,000 to 650,000 distinct CDR3 sequences, with under 8.5% found just once. The source was PBMCs from blood, collected 23 months after vaccination. These receptors originate from a man aged 45 to 70 who received an inactivated influenza vaccine.

The chain is built from TRBV15 and TRBJ1-2; D not certain. Germline V gene lookup returns CDR1 LNHNV and CDR2 YYDKDF (reference sequence). The V end was cut by 3 bases, the J end by 6 bases, with 8 bases between. The CDR3 totals 12 residues. The CDR3, as DNA: TGTGCCACCAGCAGGGACCGGGATGGCTACACCTTC. Its protein product is CATSRDRDGYTF. The full variable domain, in which reference TRBV15 and TRBJ1-2 provide the parts outside the CDR3, is DAMVIQNPRYQVTQFGKPVTLSCSQTLNHNVMYWYQQKSSQAPKLLFHYYDKDFNNEADTPDNFQSRRPNTSFCFLDIRSPGLGDTAMYLCATSRDRDGYTFGSGTRLTVV.

This clonotype came up many times. The genes are TRBV5-6 and TRBJ1-2; TRBD1 matches 7 bases. The trim removed 4 bases at V and 10 bases at J, leaving 10 bases unmatched. The V gene's germline CDR1 is SGHDT and CDR2 YYEEEE. The CDR3 is made up of 13 amino acids. The CDR3 here is CASSQAGTDLYTF. The CDR3 DNA is TGTGCCAGCAGCCAAGCCGGGACAGACCTCTACACCTTC.

At least ten counts were recorded for this clonotype. The gene calls are TRBV12-3 or TRBV12-4 and TRBJ1-2; D call uncertain. Trimming removed 4 bases from V and 4 bases from J, with 10 bases in between. The CDR3 runs to 13 residues. The CDR3 bases are TGTGCCAGCAGTTCGGGCAGATTCTATGGCTACACCTTC. The encoded protein is CASSSGRFYGYTF.

The J gene is TRBJ1-2, the V gene TRBV11-2; the D is unclear. The germline V gene encodes CDR1 SGHAT and CDR2 FQNNGV. This CDR3 is 12 amino acids long. The germline V and J ends were trimmed by 1 base and 14 bases, with 14 bases remaining between them. The CDR3 DNA reads TGTGCCAGCAGCTTAGGGTCGAGTAGAGGGACCTTC. This gives the protein CASSLGSSRGTF.

This clonotype was counted between two and nine times. The V gene is TRBV27, the J gene TRBJ2-3; tentative D call: TRBD2 (7 bases). With 6 bases removed from V and 5 bases from J, the gap between germline ends came to 18 bases. The CDR3 spans 15 residues. Germline V gene sequence: CDR1 MNHEY, CDR2 SMNVEV (reference sequence). The CDR3 here is CASSPRGALGDTQYF. The CDR3 bases are TGTGCCAGCAGCCCCCGGGGGGCGTTAGGAGATACGCAGTATTTT.

This clonotype was seen at least ten times. The chain has TRBV7-9 and TRBJ1-1; the D is unclear. The ends were cut back, 2 bases at V and 6 bases at J, with 10 bases in the middle. Germline CDR1 reads SEHNR; CDR2 reads FQNEAQ (reference sequence). The CDR3 sequence is 13 residues long. The CDR3 region is CASSLSGTAEAFF. The CDR3 nucleotides are TGTGCCAGCAGCTTAAGCGGAACGGCTGAAGCTTTCTTT.

CDR3 sequence: CASSPGDRATYEQYF. The CDR3 region has the DNA TGTGCCAGCAGTCCAGGGGACAGGGCTACCTACGAGCAGTACTTC. This chain joins TRBV7-6 and TRBJ2-7; 9 bases agree with TRBD1. The CDR3 loop spans 15 amino acids. CDR1 is SGHVS and CDR2 is FNYEAQ in the germline V gene. The trim removed 6 bases at V and 2 bases at J, leaving 8 bases unmatched.

The chain has TRBV2 and TRBJ1-6; possibly TRBD1 for D (5 bases). CDR3 size: 16 residues. CDR1 and CDR2 from the germline V gene are SNHLY and FYNNEI. V lost 1 base and J lost 7, with 14 bases in between. The DNA of the CDR3 is TGTGCCAGCAGTGAAGAAGGGGCCGGCAACAATTCACCCCTCCACTTT. Its translation is CASSEEGAGNNSPLHF.

This clonotype showed up many times. J is TRBJ2-7 and V is TRBV4-2, with D perhaps TRBD2 (5 bases). The V gene lost 2 bases and the J gene lost 0 bases, with 14 bases spanning the gap. Germline CDR1 LGHNA, CDR2 YNFKEQ. The CDR3 runs to 16 residues. CDR3 coding DNA: TGTGCCAGCAGCCAATTGGGCGGAGGCGGCTCCTACGAGCAGTACTTC. It specifies CASSQLGGGGSYEQYF.

CDR3 sequence: CASSLNAGAGDTQYF. The DNA of the CDR3 is TGTGCCAGCAGCTTAAACGCGGGAGCGGGGGATACGCAGTATTTT. The rearrangement joins TRBV7-3 to TRBJ2-3; 7 positions match TRBD2. V dropped 1 base and J dropped 6; count of bases not matched to a gene: 7. The CDR3 is 15 amino acids. Germline CDR1 SGHTA, CDR2 FQGTGA.

Ten or more counts support this clonotype. The V call is TRBV5-1, the J call TRBJ2-7; no clear D. The V end was cut by 10 bases, the J end by 7 bases, with 9 bases between. This CDR3 is 9 amino acids long. CDR1 is SGHRS, CDR2 YFSETQ, per germline. CDR3 sequence: CAPAHEQYF. Written as DNA, the CDR3 is TGCGCCCCCGCCCATGAGCAGTACTTC.

The chain uses TRBV7-3 and TRBJ2-3; D is possibly TRBD2 (5 bases). Trimming took 1 base from V and 4 from J, leaving 21 bases between them. The CDR3 totals 18 residues. CDR1 SGHTA and CDR2 FQGTGA come from the germline V gene. CDR3 protein: CASSLKPRAGRDPDTQYF. The CDR3 region has the DNA TGTGCCAGCAGCTTAAAGCCTCGGGCGGGTAGGGATCCAGATACGCAGTATTTT.

This clonotype was seen only a few times. The chain recombines TRBV6-5 with TRBJ2-3; D call uncertain. CDR1 is MNHEY and CDR2 is SVGAGI in the germline V gene. V dropped 0 bases and J dropped 1 base, with 8 bases sitting between them. CDR3 length equals 15 residues. The CDR3 sequence is CASSYSSPGTDTQYF. The CDR3 DNA follows: TGTGCCAGCAGTTACTCGAGTCCAGGCACAGATACGCAGTATTTT.

This rearrangement joins TRBV19 to TRBJ1-5; D is undetermined. The CDR3 consists of 15 residues. Germline V gene sequence: CDR1 LNHDA, CDR2 SQIVND (reference sequence). V was cut by 3 bases and J by 1 base, with 10 bases left in between. The CDR3 region has the DNA TGTGCCAGTAGTATCCCCAGGCCAAGCAATCAGCCCCAGCATTTT. It is translated as CASSIPRPSNQPQHF.

This chain connects TRBV20-1 to TRBJ2-5; TRBD2 might be the D (5 bases). Germline V lookup: CDR1 DFQATT, CDR2 SNEGSKA (reference sequence). Trimming cost V 3 bases and J 2 bases, with 10 bases left between them. CDR3 length equals 13 residues. CDR3 DNA sequence: TGCAGTGCTAGTGACGGGGTTCAAGAGACCCAGTACTTC. Residues: CSASDGVQETQYF.

This clonotype has a handful of counts. The chain links TRBV9 to TRBJ2-3; D gene ambiguous. Trimming removed 4 bases from V and 4 bases from J, with 13 bases in between. Germline V lookup: CDR1 SGDLS, CDR2 YYNGEE. The CDR3 totals 14 residues. CDR3 region: CASSKDHTADTQYF. The CDR3 nucleotides are TGTGCCAGCAGCAAGGATCATACAGCAGATACGCAGTATTTT.

This chain connects TRBV20-1 to TRBJ2-5; D uncertain. The V gene lost 3 bases and the J gene lost 1 base, with 6 bases spanning the gap. In germline, CDR1 is DFQATT, CDR2 SNEGSKA (reference sequence). The CDR3 consists of 12 residues. The DNA for the CDR3 is TGCAGTGCTAGCTGGCTCCAAGAGACCCAGTACTTC. Translated, it gives CSASWLQETQYF.

This clonotype was observed a few times. The chain recombines TRBV7-9 with TRBJ2-4; the D is unclear. Germline assignment: CDR1 SEHNR and CDR2 FQNEAQ (reference sequence). V was shortened by 5 bases and J by 8 bases, with 10 bases between the two germline ends. This CDR3 has 12 amino acids. CDR3 nucleotide sequence: TGTGCCAGCAGCCCCCTGGGTGACATTCAGTACTTC. Protein sequence: CASSPLGDIQYF.